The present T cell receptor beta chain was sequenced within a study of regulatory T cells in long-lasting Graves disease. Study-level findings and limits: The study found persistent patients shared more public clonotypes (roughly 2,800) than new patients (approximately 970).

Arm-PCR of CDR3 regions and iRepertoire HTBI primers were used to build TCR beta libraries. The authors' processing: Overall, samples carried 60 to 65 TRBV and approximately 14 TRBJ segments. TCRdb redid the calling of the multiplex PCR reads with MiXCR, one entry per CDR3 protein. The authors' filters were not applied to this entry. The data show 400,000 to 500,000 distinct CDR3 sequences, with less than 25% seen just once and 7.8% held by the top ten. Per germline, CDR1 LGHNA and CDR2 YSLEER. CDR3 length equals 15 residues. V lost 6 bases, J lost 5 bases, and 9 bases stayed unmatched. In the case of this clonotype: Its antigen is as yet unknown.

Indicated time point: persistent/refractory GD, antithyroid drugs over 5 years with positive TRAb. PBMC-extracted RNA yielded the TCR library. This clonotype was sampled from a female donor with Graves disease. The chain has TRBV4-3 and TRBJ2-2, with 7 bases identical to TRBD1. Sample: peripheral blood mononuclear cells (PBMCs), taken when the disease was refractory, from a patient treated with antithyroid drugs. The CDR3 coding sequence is TGCGCCAGCAGGCAAACAGGGGTTACGACCGGGGAGCTGTTTTTT. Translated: CASRQTGVTTGELFF.